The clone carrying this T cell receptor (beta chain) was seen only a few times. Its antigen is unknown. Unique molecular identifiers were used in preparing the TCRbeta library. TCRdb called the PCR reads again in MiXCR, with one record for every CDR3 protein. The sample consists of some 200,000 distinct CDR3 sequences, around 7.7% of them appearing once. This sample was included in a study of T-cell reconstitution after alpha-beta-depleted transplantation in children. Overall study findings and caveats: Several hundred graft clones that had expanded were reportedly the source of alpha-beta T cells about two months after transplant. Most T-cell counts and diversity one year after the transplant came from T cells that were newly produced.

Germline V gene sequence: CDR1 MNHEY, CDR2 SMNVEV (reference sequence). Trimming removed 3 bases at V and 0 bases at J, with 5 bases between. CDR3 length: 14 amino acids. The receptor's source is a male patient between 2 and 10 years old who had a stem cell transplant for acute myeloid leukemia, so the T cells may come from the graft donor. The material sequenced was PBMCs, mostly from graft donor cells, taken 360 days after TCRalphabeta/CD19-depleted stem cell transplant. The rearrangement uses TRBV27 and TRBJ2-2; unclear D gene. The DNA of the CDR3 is TGTGCCAGCAGTTTTGGTGCGAACACCGGGGAGCTGTTTTTT. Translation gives CASSFGANTGELFF.